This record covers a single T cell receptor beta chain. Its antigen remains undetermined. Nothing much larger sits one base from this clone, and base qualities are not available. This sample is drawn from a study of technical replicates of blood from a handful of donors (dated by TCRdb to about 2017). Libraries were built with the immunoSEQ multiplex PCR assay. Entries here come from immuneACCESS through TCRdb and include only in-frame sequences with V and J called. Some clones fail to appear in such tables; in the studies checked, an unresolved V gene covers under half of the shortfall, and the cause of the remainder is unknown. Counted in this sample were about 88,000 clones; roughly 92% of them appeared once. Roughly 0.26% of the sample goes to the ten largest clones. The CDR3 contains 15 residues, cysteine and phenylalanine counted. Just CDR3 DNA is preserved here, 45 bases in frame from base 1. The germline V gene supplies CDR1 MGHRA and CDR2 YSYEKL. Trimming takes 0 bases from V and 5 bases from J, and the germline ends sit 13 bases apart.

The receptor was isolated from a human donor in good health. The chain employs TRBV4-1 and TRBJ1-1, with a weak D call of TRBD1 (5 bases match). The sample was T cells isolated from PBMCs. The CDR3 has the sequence CASSQDLGGGTEAFF. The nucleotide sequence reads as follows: TGCGCCAGCAGCCAAGATCTGGGGGGTGGGACTGAAGCTTTCTTT.